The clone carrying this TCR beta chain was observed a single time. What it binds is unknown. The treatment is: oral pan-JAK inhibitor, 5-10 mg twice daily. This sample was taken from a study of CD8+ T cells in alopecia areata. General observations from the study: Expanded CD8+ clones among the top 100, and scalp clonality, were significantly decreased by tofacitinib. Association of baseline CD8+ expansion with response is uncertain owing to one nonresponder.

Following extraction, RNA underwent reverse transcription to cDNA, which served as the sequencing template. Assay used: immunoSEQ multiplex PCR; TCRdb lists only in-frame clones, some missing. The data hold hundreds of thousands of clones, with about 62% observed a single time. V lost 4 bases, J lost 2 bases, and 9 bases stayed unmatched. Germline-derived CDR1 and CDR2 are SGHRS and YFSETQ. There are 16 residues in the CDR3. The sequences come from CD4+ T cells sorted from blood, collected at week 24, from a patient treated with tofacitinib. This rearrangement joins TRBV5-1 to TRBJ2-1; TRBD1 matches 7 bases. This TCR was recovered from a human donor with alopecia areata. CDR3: CASSTTGDSTYNEQFF. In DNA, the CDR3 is TGCGCCAGCAGCACAACAGGGGATAGCACCTACAATGAGCAGTTCTTC.